This TCR beta chain was sequenced in a study of brain T cells in children with intractable seizures. Measured with immunoSEQ multiplex PCR; TCRdb has only the in-frame clones, and not every one. The repertoire holds 300,000 to 400,000 clones, with more than 85% as singletons. The CDR3 has 15 amino acids. CDR1 and CDR2 (germline): SGHTA, FQGTGA. V shed 5 bases and J 1 base; nucleotides not matched to a gene: 5. Time point indicated: blood from clinic visit 5 months post-surgery; TSC patient then seizure free. The sequenced cases were selected for having the highest brain T cell transcript signatures. At least one anti-epileptic drug was given before surgery.

The V and J genes are TRBV7-3 and TRBJ2-1; TRBD2 matches at 7 bases. The sequence was collected from a boy in the first two years of life with tuberous sclerosis and intractable seizures. Here the sequenced sample was peripheral blood, taken approximately 5 months after surgery. CDR3 loop: CASSQISGSYNEQFF. The CDR3 nucleotides read TGTGCCAGCAGCCAGATTAGCGGGTCCTACAATGAGCAGTTCTTC. The full variable domain, its missing parts supplied by reference TRBV7-3 and TRBJ2-1, is GAGVSQTPSNKVTEKGKYVELRCDPISGHTALYWYRQSLGQGPEFLIYFQGTGAADDSGLPNDRFFAVRPEGSVSTLKIQRTERGDSAVYLCASSQISGSYNEQFFGPGTRLTVL.